The T cell receptor (beta chain) described here comes from a study of identical twins. TCRdb reanalysed the 5' RACE reads using MiXCR and keeps one entry per CDR3 protein. The repertoire holds about 340,000 distinct CDR3 sequences, roughly an eighth seen once, with roughly 7.8% in the top ten. This clonotype was seen ten or more times. CDR3 length equals 15 residues. Per germline, CDR1 LNHNV and CDR2 YYDKDF (reference sequence). V lost 2 bases to trimming and J lost 5 bases; unmatched junction nucleotides: 6. These same data were also listed under a study on yellow fever vaccine responses in identical twins.

The V call is TRBV15, the J call TRBJ2-3; 8 nucleotides match TRBD1. Sequenced sample: CD8+ T cells sorted from blood. This TCR derives from a woman between 18 and 29 years old in good health. In DNA form, the CDR3 reads TGTGCCACCAGCAGATCGACAGGGGCCGAAGATACGCAGTATTTT. This gives the protein CATSRSTGAEDTQYF.